This T cell receptor (beta chain) was identified during a study of regulatory dendritic cells for organ transplantation. Overall study context: Monocytes received vitamin D3 on days 0 and 4, IL-10 on day 4. Overall study results and limits: Memory CD8+ clonal expansion seemed more limited with regulatory than mature dendritic cells. Naive CD4+ and CD8+ repertoires were highly diverse; memory CD8+ was most oligoclonal.

Concerning this clone: The antigen is unknown.

Allogeneic regulatory or mature dendritic cells were co-cultured for about 5 days with CFSE-labeled sorted T cells at 1:10. Naive CD45RA+ and memory CD45RO+ CD4+ or CD8+ T cells were FACS-sorted. Sequenced by immunoSEQ multiplex PCR; TCRdb stores in-frame clones only, minus some. This repertoire shows roughly 12,000 clones, roughly three quarters found once; its top ten account for 1.1%. The material sequenced was naive CD8+ T cells from blood cultured with regulatory dendritic cells. Subset: CD45RA+ naive T cells. This clonotype was sampled from a human donor in good health.

The CDR3 DNA reads TGTGCCAGCAGCCTTATGGACAGCCTTACAAGCACAGATACGCAGTATTTT. As protein: CASSLMDSLTSTDTQYF. V is TRBV14 and J is TRBJ2-3; D might be TRBD1 (6 bases). The CDR3 spans 17 residues. The germline CDR1 and CDR2 sequences are SGHDN and FVKESK. With 4 bases removed from V and 0 bases from J, the gap between germline ends came to 17 bases.